The 20 T cell receptor beta chains presented below share a single source sample, sequenced in a study of technical replicates of blood from a handful of donors. Measured with immunoSEQ multiplex PCR; TCRdb has only the in-frame clones, and not every one. The data contain about 60,000 clones, around 84% of them singletons. The sample comprised PBMCs. These receptors originate from a human donor in good health. Some clones in this sample may be carry-over from other donors' samples.

The chain combines TRBV7-9 with TRBJ1-1, with 8 bases matching TRBD1. CDR3 length: 15 residues. CDR1 and CDR2 from the germline V gene are SEHNR and FQNEAQ (reference sequence). J lost 3 bases, V lost 5 bases, and 8 bases had no gene match. The CDR3 nucleotides are TGTGCCAGCAGCCCCAGGGGGCCCGGGGACACTGAAGCTTTCTTT. Amino acid sequence: CASSPRGPGDTEAFF.

This chain uses TRBV11-1 with TRBJ1-1; D unresolved. With 6 bases removed from V and 4 bases from J, the gap between germline ends came to 12 bases. Germline V gives CDR1 SGHAT, CDR2 FQDESV (reference sequence). CDR3 length: 13 amino acids. CDR3 in amino acids: CASSIPGATEAFF. CDR3 sequence (DNA): TGTGCCAGCAGTATACCCGGAGCCACTGAAGCTTTCTTT.

This clone was detected only once. The sample contains more than one DNA sequence encoding this CDR3. CDR3 nucleotide sequence: TGTGCCAGCAGCTTTGACAGAGTCAATTCACCCCTCCACTTT. Translation: CASSFDRVNSPLHF. The chain recombines TRBV11-1 with TRBJ1-6; D might be TRBD1 (5 bases). Germline assignment: CDR1 SGHAT and CDR2 FQDESV (reference sequence). Trimming cost V 3 bases and J 7 bases, with 10 bases left between them. The CDR3 loop spans 14 amino acids. Using reference TRBV11-1 and TRBJ1-6 for the parts outside the CDR3, the full variable domain is EAEVAQSPRYKITEKSQAVAFWCDPISGHATLYWYRQILGQGPELLVQFQDESVVDDSQLPKDRFSAERLKGVDSTLKIQPAELGDSAMYLCASSFDRVNSPLHFGNGTRLTVT.

The V and J genes are TRBV4-1 and TRBJ2-4; TRBD2 aligns across 10 bases. Germline assignment: CDR1 MGHRA and CDR2 YSYEKL. Germline trimming cut 0 bases from V and 0 bases from J; bases unmatched to any gene: 8. The CDR3 totals 19 residues. In nucleotides, the CDR3 is TGCGCCAGCAGCCAAGAGGGGAGCGGGGGGGGACTAGCCAAAAACATTCAGTACTTC. Translation gives CASSQEGSGGGLAKNIQYF.

V usage is TRBV4-1 and J usage is TRBJ2-7; 7 bases are shared with TRBD2. Trimming removed 3 bases from V and 5 bases from J; junction bases left unmatched: 10. Per germline, CDR1 MGHRA and CDR2 YSYEKL. CDR3 length: 15 amino acids. The CDR3 loop reads CASSQGGTGSNEQYF. The CDR3 region has the DNA TGCGCCAGCAGCCAGGGGGGGACCGGCTCGAACGAGCAGTACTTC.

V gene TRBV6-1 combines with J gene TRBJ1-5; maybe TRBD1 (6 bases). Trimming stripped 6 bases from V and 7 bases from J, with 13 bases between. This CDR3 has 13 amino acids. Germline CDR1 is MNHNS and CDR2 is SASEGT. CDR3 loop: CASSITTGQPQHF. Here the CDR3 DNA reads TGTGCCAGCAGCATCACAACAGGGCAGCCCCAGCATTTT.

The chain is built from TRBV7-2 and TRBJ2-7; 9 bases agree with TRBD1. Germline CDR1 reads SGHTA; CDR2 reads FQGNSA. The CDR3 covers 14 residues. V lost 0 bases, J lost 6 bases, and 3 bases stayed unmatched. Written as DNA, the CDR3 is TGTGCCAGCAGCTTAGCACAGGGGGCCGGCGAGCAGTACTTC. Amino acids: CASSLAQGAGEQYF.

The chain couples TRBV2 to TRBJ1-6; no clear D gene. The V end lost 3 bases, the J end lost 10 bases, and 7 bases lay between the germline ends. The CDR3 runs to 12 residues. Germline V gene lookup returns CDR1 SNHLY and CDR2 FYNNEI. For the CDR3, the DNA is TGTGCCAGCAGTGACGGCGGGTCACCCCTCCACTTT. Translated, it gives CASSDGGSPLHF.

This clone is termed medium-sized. This chain connects TRBV6-4 to TRBJ2-1, with D tentatively TRBD1 (8 bases). This CDR3 comprises 15 residues. V dropped 4 bases and J dropped 9 bases, with 19 bases sitting between them. Germline V gene data show CDR1 as MRHNA and CDR2 as SNTAGT. The CDR3 region has the DNA TGTGCCAGCAGTGGAGGACAGGGAGGGGGCAGTGAGCAGTTCTTC. Amino acid sequence: CASSGGQGGGSEQFF.

The chain carries TRBV5-1 and TRBJ2-3; 8 nucleotides align to TRBD2. Germline CDR1 SGHRS, CDR2 YFSETQ. The V gene end was trimmed by 1 base and the J gene end by 3 bases; junction bases not matched to a gene: 4. This CDR3 has 15 residues. CDR3 DNA sequence: TGCGCCAGCAGCTTGAACGGGGGGGGTACAGATACGCAGTATTTT. Amino acid sequence: CASSLNGGGTDTQYF.

A few counts support this clone. The J gene is TRBJ1-1, the V gene TRBV30; a weak D match, TRBD1 (6 bases). This CDR3 is built from 14 residues. CDR1 is GTSNPN and CDR2 is SVGIG in the germline V gene (reference sequence). V lost 3 bases, J lost 5 bases, and 16 bases lay in between. This CDR3 reads CAWSSGGQGTEAFF. The CDR3 nucleotides are TGTGCCTGGAGCTCGGGGGGCCAGGGGACTGAAGCTTTCTTT.

In nucleotides, the CDR3 is TGTGCCAGCAGCTTGGCTAGCGGGGGGGCCGGGGAGACCCAGTACTTC. It translates to CASSLASGGAGETQYF. The rearrangement joins TRBV5-4 to TRBJ2-5, with 12 bases that match TRBD2. Germline V gene sequence: CDR1 SGHNT, CDR2 YYREEE (reference sequence). The V segment lost 0 bases and the J segment 5 bases; nucleotides outside the gene matches: 5. The CDR3 spans 16 residues.

V gene TRBV29-1 combines with J gene TRBJ2-7; D perhaps matches TRBD1 (6 bases). CDR1 SQVTM and CDR2 ANQGSEA come from the germline V gene. CDR3 length equals 13 residues. V dropped 0 bases and J dropped 5 bases, with 11 bases sitting between them. The CDR3 is CSVEDPGEHEQYF. In nucleotides, the CDR3 is TGCAGCGTTGAAGACCCAGGGGAACACGAGCAGTACTTC.

This chain uses TRBV19 with TRBJ2-7; TRBD2 agrees at 8 bases. V lost 3 bases and J lost 7; bases outside the gene matches: 8. The V gene's germline CDR1 is LNHDA and CDR2 SQIVND (reference sequence). The CDR3 consists of 14 residues. Written as DNA, the CDR3 is TGTGCCAGTAGTATGGCGGCGGGGGGCCGAGAGCAGTACTTC. Its protein is CASSMAAGGREQYF.

The rearrangement links TRBV12-5 to TRBJ1-5; 7 bases are shared with TRBD1. Germline V gives CDR1 LGHNT, CDR2 FRNRAP. CDR3 length equals 16 residues. V shed 3 bases, J shed 6 bases, and the junction held 11 bases outside the gene matches. The CDR3 bases are TGTGCTAGTGGTTTATTAAACAGGGGAACAAGTCAGCCCCAGCATTTT. It yields the protein CASGLLNRGTSQPQHF.

This clone was recorded only once. DNA for the CDR3: TGTGCCAGCAGTTACGGATACAGGGTGAACACTGAAGCTTTCTTT. Amino acid sequence: CASSYGYRVNTEAFF. The chain employs TRBV6-6 and TRBJ1-1; a possible D gene is TRBD1 (6 bases). This CDR3 spans 15 amino acids. The ends were cut back, 2 bases at V and 0 bases at J, with 10 bases in the middle. Germline V gene data show CDR1 as MNHNY and CDR2 as SVGAGI (reference sequence).

The chain has TRBV7-9 and TRBJ2-5; D is uncertain. CDR3 size: 13 residues. The germline V and J ends were trimmed by 0 bases and 4 bases, with 6 bases remaining between them. The germline CDR1 and CDR2 sequences are SEHNR and FQNEAQ (reference sequence). Here the CDR3 reads CASSLAGRETQYF. CDR3 coding DNA: TGTGCCAGCAGCTTAGCGGGCAGAGAGACCCAGTACTTC.

The chain has TRBV10-3 and TRBJ2-1, with D perhaps matching TRBD1 (6 bases). The V and J ends lost 6 bases and 2 bases respectively, with 14 bases between them. CDR3 size: 15 residues. Germline V gene sequence: CDR1 ENHRY, CDR2 SYGVKD. The CDR3 here is CAIRNRQGTYNEQFF. Written as DNA, the CDR3 is TGTGCCATCAGGAATCGGCAGGGGACCTACAATGAGCAGTTCTTC.

This sequence joins TRBV7-9 and TRBJ2-7; D is perhaps TRBD1 (6 bases). The length of the CDR3 is 13 residues. The germline V gene has CDR1 SEHNR and CDR2 FQNEAQ (reference sequence). The ends were cut back, 3 bases at V and 4 bases at J, with 10 bases in the middle. The CDR3 nucleotides are TGTGCCAGCAGCTTTGAACAGGGATACGAGCAGTACTTC. Protein: CASSFEQGYEQYF.

The rearrangement joins TRBV7-9 to TRBJ2-7; 8 nucleotides agree with TRBD1. This CDR3 is built from 15 residues. The J segment lost 5 bases and the V segment lost 1 base, leaving 7 bases of the junction unmatched. Germline loops: CDR1 SEHNR, CDR2 FQNEAQ (reference sequence). CDR3 loop: CASSLGAGGYNEQYF. The DNA of the CDR3 is TGTGCCAGCAGCTTAGGGGCAGGGGGCTACAACGAGCAGTACTTC.